The present T cell receptor (beta chain) was sequenced within a study of neurological immune-mediated disorders. Turning to the study itself: Multiple sclerosis patients numbered some 35, of whom about 31 were relapsing-remitting and 3 secondary progressive. The study's findings and limits: In HTLV-1-associated myelopathy, TCR clonal expansion was greatest, and in multiple sclerosis it was least, below healthy controls.

Synthesis of cDNA was carried out by template-switch 5'RACE. The reaction used 10-nucleotide random UMIs. A single run covered 15-18 subjects with over 180 million TCR-beta sequences. A single record per CDR3 protein comes from TCRdb applying MiXCR to the 5' RACE reads. The sample holds under 70,000 distinct CDR3 sequences, 2.5% to 3.5% seen once. This CDR3 spans 11 amino acids. V was clipped by 0 bases and J by 10 bases, with 7 bases between them. Looked up from germline, CDR1 is DFQATT and CDR2 is SNEGSKA (reference sequence). This clonotype was picked up many times. What it binds is not known. This chain connects TRBV20-1 to TRBJ2-1; D gene ambiguous. Sequencing input: PBMCs. The receptor comes from a woman between 45 and 60 years old with multiple sclerosis. The CDR3 spells CSARDLPEQFF. CDR3 DNA sequence: TGCAGTGCTAGAGATTTACCCGAGCAGTTCTTC.